The next 20 T cell receptor beta chains were all read from a single sample in a study of blood T cell repertoires in COVID-19. TCRdb keeps only in-frame clones here, not all; method: immunoSEQ multiplex PCR. Of about 100,000 clones in the sample, 88% were seen once. Sequencing was done on a sample of peripheral blood. The receptors derive from a man older than 75 with acute or convalescent COVID-19.

V is TRBV18 and J is TRBJ2-1; tentative D call: TRBD1 (6 bases). CDR1 and CDR2 (germline): KGHSH, LQKENI. The germline V and J ends were trimmed by 4 bases and 6 bases, with 10 bases remaining between them. The CDR3 runs to 13 residues. CDR3 protein: CASSQTRGNEQFF. Written as DNA, the CDR3 is TGTGCCAGCTCACAAACCAGGGGCAATGAGCAGTTCTTC.

This clone appeared a few times. The chain employs TRBV2 and TRBJ1-1; no definite D call. The CDR3 spans 14 residues. CDR1 is SNHLY and CDR2 is FYNNEI in the germline V gene. Trimming removed 2 bases at V and 1 base at J, with 8 bases between. CDR3 nucleotides: TGTGCCAGCAGTGAACCGGGGTCGAACACTGAAGCTTTCTTT. Residues: CASSEPGSNTEAFF.

This clone was picked up one time. The chain links TRBV9 to TRBJ1-3, with D maybe TRBD1 (6 bases). Trimming removed 6 bases from V and 1 base from J, with 8 bases in between. CDR1 SGDLS and CDR2 YYNGEE come from the germline V gene. The CDR3 has 13 amino acids. The CDR3 DNA is TGTGCCAGCACCACAGGGTCTGGAAACACCATATATTTT. The encoded protein is CASTTGSGNTIYF.

The chain links TRBV6-4 to TRBJ2-3, with 8 bases aligning to TRBD2. The CDR3 is 15 amino acids. CDR1 is MRHNA and CDR2 is SNTAGT in the germline V gene. After removal of 3 bases from V and 4 bases from J, the junction contained 6 bases not matched to a gene. The CDR3 DNA reads TGTGCCAGCAGTGAGGCCGGGGGGGCCGCAGATACGCAGTATTTT. Protein product: CASSEAGGAADTQYF.

The chain links TRBV11-2 to TRBJ2-7; 9 nucleotides match TRBD2. Losses at the gene ends were 5 bases for V and 4 bases for J; bases not matched to a gene: 6. The CDR3 spans 14 residues. In germline, CDR1 is SGHAT, CDR2 FQNNGV. The CDR3: CASSKGLAAYEQYF. CDR3 nucleotide sequence: TGTGCCAGCAGCAAGGGACTAGCAGCGTACGAGCAGTACTTC.

The chain combines TRBV6-2 or TRBV6-3 with TRBJ1-5, with TRBD1 as a possible D gene (5 bases). CDR3 length: 13 amino acids. The ends were cut back, 6 bases at V and 6 bases at J, with 12 bases in the middle. From germline, CDR1 is MNHEY and CDR2 SVGEGT. As DNA, the CDR3 is TGTGCCAGCAGCCAGGGACTTAGTCAGCCCCAGCATTTT. Encoded protein: CASSQGLSQPQHF.

The chain employs TRBV18 and TRBJ1-6; 9 nucleotides line up with TRBD1. The germline CDR1 and CDR2 sequences are KGHSH and LQKENI. J lost 2 bases, V lost 3 bases, and 8 bases had no gene match. CDR3 length: 18 amino acids. For the CDR3, the DNA is TGTGCCAGCTCACCTCCGTCGGGACAGGGAACCTATAATTCACCCCTCCACTTT. As protein: CASSPPSGQGTYNSPLHF.

The J gene is TRBJ1-5, the V gene TRBV5-4; D perhaps matches TRBD1 (5 bases). CDR3 length equals 15 residues. Germline CDR1 and CDR2: SGHNT and YYREEE (reference sequence). V was shortened by 4 bases and J by 0 bases, with 11 bases between the two germline ends. The CDR3 loop is CASSQDSYSNQPQHF. CDR3 coding DNA: TGTGCCAGCAGCCAAGACAGTTATAGCAATCAGCCCCAGCATTTT.

V is TRBV19 and J is TRBJ1-1, with 8 positions matching TRBD1. CDR1 and CDR2 from the germline V gene are LNHDA and SQIVND (reference sequence). V was clipped by 3 bases and J by 0 bases; unmatched bases: 3. This CDR3 has 15 residues. The CDR3 protein is CASSIGQGLNTEAFF. Written as DNA, the CDR3 is TGTGCCAGTAGTATCGGACAGGGTTTGAACACTGAAGCTTTCTTT.

This chain links TRBV9 with TRBJ2-3, with D possibly being TRBD1 (5 bases). Between the trimmed V and J ends, which lost 4 bases and 2 bases, there was a span of 11 bases. The CDR3 runs 14 residues. Germline assignment: CDR1 SGDLS and CDR2 YYNGEE. The CDR3 DNA follows: TGTGCCAGCAGCACGCGACAGTCCACAGATACGCAGTATTTT. Translating gives CASSTRQSTDTQYF.

The chain recombines TRBV18 with TRBJ1-2, with 8 bases matching TRBD1. Germline V gene lookup returns CDR1 KGHSH and CDR2 LQKENI. The junction had 11 bases not matched to a gene; V was cut back by 4 bases and J by 4 bases. The CDR3 covers 16 residues. DNA of the CDR3: TGTGCCAGCTCACTGGGACAGGCCTTCGGGGGCTATGGCTACACCTTC. This translates into CASSLGQAFGGYGYTF.

The rearrangement links TRBV5-1 to TRBJ1-3; D may be TRBD1 (6 bases). CDR1 and CDR2 from the germline V gene are SGHRS and YFSETQ. Deletions cut 1 base from V and 2 bases from J, with 10 bases between. CDR3 length: 15 amino acids. CDR3 sequence reads: CASSLSTGTGNTIYF. DNA for the CDR3: TGCGCCAGCAGCTTGAGTACAGGGACTGGAAACACCATATATTTT. Complete variable domain (other parts from reference TRBV5-1 and TRBJ1-3): KAGVTQTPRYLIKTRGQQVTLSCSPISGHRSVSWYQQTPGQGLQFLFEYFSETQRNKGNFPGRFSGRQFSNSRSEMNVSTLELGDSALYLCASSLSTGTGNTIYFGEGSWLTVV.

This clone has only one observation. This rearrangement joins TRBV6-1 to TRBJ1-3; D remains unclear. The V gene's germline CDR1 is MNHNS and CDR2 SASEGT. This CDR3 comprises 16 residues. V gave up 1 base and J gave up 0 bases, with 10 bases separating them. Here the CDR3 reads CASSEGRLSSGNTIYF. In DNA, the CDR3 is TGTGCCAGCAGTGAAGGGAGGCTGAGCTCTGGAAACACCATATATTTT.

The CDR3 DNA follows: TGTGCCAGTAGTATCGCGGCAGCAATTGACACTGAAGCTTTCTTT. Residues: CASSIAAAIDTEAFF. V and J are TRBV19 and TRBJ1-1, with D hard to call. V lost 3 bases, J lost 3 bases, and 14 bases lay in between. Looked up from germline, CDR1 is LNHDA and CDR2 is SQIVND (reference sequence). There are 15 residues in the CDR3. The full variable domain, in which reference TRBV19 and TRBJ1-1 provide the parts outside the CDR3, is DGGITQSPKYLFRKEGQNVTLSCEQNLNHDAMYWYRQDPGQGLRLIYYSQIVNDFQKGDIAEGYSVSREKKESFPLTVTSAQKNPTAFYLCASSIAAAIDTEAFFGQGTRLTVV.

J is TRBJ2-7 and V is TRBV11-3; D is unclear. CDR1 SGHNT and CDR2 YENEEA come from the germline V gene. This CDR3 has 12 amino acids. Trimming removed 5 bases from V and 4 bases from J, with 9 bases in between. In DNA form, the CDR3 reads TGTGCCAGCAGCATCACAAGTTACGAGCAGTACTTC. It is translated as CASSITSYEQYF.

This clone has a single count. This rearrangement joins TRBV5-1 to TRBJ1-2; 7 positions match TRBD1. Germline CDR1 reads SGHRS; CDR2 reads YFSETQ. The J segment lost 7 bases and the V segment lost 7 bases, leaving 7 bases of the junction unmatched. The CDR3 is 12 residues long. In nucleotides, the CDR3 is TGCGCCAGCGGGGACAGCGGCAGTGGCTACACCTTC. Its translation: CASGDSGSGYTF.

The V gene is TRBV2, the J gene TRBJ1-1, with TRBD1 identical over 7 bases. The CDR3 length is 14 residues. The germline gives CDR1 SNHLY, CDR2 FYNNEI. J gave up 0 bases and V 7 bases, and 5 bases lay outside the gene matches. The CDR3 DNA reads TGTGCCAGCAACCCGGACAGGTTGAACACTGAAGCTTTCTTT. Translated: CASNPDRLNTEAFF.

The chain recombines TRBV7-2 with TRBJ2-1, with TRBD2 matching 10 bases. Looked up from germline, CDR1 is SGHTA and CDR2 is FQGNSA. CDR3 length: 15 amino acids. V lost 5 bases, J lost 4 bases, and 5 bases stayed unmatched. CDR3 coding DNA: TGTGCCAGCAGCCCGAGGACTAGCGGATACAATGAGCAGTTCTTC. Encoded protein: CASSPRTSGYNEQFF.

J is TRBJ1-1 and V is TRBV6-1; 7 positions match TRBD1. The CDR3 has 14 amino acids. V was pared by 2 bases and J by 7 bases, with 7 bases of the junction left unmatched. Germline V gene sequence: CDR1 MNHNS, CDR2 SASEGT. CDR3 sequence (DNA): TGTGCCAGCAGTGAAACTAGACAGGGAATTGAAGCTTTCTTT. It is translated as CASSETRQGIEAFF.

The genes are TRBV5-4 and TRBJ1-4; 8 nucleotides align to TRBD1. The junction had 7 bases not matched to a gene; V was cut back by 4 bases and J by 5 bases. This CDR3 has 15 amino acids. Per the germline V gene, CDR1 is SGHNT and CDR2 is YYREEE (reference sequence). The DNA for the CDR3 is TGTGCCAGCAGCGTAAGGACAGGGAGCAATGAAAAACTGTTTTTT. This sequence encodes CASSVRTGSNEKLFF.